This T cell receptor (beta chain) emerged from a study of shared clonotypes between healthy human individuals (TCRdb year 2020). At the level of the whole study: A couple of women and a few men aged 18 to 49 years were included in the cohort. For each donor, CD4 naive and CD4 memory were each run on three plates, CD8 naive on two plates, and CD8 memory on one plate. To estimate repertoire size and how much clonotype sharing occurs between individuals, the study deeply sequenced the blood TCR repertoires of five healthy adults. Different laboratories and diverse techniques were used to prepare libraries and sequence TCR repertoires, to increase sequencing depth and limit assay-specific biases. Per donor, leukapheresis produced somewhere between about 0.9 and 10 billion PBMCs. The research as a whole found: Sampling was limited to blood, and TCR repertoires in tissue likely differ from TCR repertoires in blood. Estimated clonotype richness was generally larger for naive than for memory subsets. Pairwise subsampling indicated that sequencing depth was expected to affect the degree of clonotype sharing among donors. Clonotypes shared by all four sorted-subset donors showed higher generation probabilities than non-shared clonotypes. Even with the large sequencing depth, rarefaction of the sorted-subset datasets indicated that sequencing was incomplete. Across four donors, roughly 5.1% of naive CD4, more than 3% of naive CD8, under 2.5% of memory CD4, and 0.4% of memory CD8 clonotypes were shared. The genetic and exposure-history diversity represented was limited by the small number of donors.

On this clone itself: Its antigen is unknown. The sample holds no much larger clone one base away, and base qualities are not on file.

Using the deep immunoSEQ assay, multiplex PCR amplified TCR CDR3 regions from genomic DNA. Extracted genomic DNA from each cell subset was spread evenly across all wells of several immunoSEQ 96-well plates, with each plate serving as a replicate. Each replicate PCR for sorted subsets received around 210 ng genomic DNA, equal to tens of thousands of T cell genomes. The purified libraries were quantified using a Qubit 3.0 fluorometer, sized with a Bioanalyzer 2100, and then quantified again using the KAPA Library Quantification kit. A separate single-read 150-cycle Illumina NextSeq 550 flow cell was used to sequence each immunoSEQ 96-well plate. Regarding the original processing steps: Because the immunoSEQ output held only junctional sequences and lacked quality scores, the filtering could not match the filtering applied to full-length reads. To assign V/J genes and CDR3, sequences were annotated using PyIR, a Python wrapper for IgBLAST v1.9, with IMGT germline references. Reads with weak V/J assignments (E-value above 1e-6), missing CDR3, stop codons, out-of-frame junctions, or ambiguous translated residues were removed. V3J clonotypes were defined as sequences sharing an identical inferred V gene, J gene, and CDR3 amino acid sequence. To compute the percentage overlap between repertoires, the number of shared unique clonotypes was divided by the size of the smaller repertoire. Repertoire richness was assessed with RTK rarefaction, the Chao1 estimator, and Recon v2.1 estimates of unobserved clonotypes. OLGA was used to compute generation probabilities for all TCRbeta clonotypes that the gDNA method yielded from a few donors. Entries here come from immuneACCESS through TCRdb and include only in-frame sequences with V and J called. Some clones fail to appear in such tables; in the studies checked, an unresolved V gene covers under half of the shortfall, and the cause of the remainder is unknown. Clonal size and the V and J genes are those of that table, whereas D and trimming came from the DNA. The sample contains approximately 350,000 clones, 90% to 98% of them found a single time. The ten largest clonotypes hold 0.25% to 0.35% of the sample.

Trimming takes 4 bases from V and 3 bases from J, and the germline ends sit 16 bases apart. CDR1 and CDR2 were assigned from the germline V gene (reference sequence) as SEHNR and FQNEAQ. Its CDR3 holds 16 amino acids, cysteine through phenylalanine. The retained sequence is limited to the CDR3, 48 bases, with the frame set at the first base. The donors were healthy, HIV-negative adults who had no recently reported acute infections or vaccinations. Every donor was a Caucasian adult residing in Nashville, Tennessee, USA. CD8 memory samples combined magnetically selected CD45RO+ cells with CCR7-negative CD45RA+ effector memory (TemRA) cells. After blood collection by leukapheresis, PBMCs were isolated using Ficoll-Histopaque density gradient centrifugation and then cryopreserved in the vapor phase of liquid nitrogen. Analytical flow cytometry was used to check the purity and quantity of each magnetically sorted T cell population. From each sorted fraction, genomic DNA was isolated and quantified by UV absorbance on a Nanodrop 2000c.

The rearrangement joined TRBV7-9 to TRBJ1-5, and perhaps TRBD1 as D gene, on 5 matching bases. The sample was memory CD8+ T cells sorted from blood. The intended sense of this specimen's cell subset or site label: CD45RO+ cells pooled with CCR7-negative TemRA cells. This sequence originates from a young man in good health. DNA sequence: TGTGCCAGCAGCTCGGCGGGCGGGGCAGACAATCAGCCCCAGCATTTT. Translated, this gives CASSSAGGADNQPQHF.